This T cell receptor (beta chain) was found in a study of cytomegalovirus exposure and HLA in healthy donors. Study summary: A subsequent analysis stated that the 100 to 150 validation repertoires were run on the same platform as the approximately 700 first-cohort repertoires.

About this clone itself: Its antigen remains unidentified.

The donors were part of the validation cohort of some 120 subjects. That cohort was separate from the first cohort, which comprised 700 or so subjects. This CDR3 has 13 amino acids. Germline-derived CDR1 and CDR2 are MDHEN and SYDVKM. Trimming removed 8 bases at V and 2 bases at J, with 10 bases between. Study conclusions and caveats: The study recorded 164 TCR beta chains that were cytomegalovirus-associated.

Some clones are missing from TCRdb's copy, which holds only in-frame ones; the method was immunoSEQ multiplex PCR. The table records more than 85,000 clones, about 93% of them present only once. The V and J genes are TRBV28 and TRBJ1-5; D is ambiguous. Sequenced input: PBMCs. This receptor was taken from a woman younger than 45 in good health and CMV-seropositive. CDR3 residues: CASESMGNQPQHF. CDR3 sequence (DNA): TGTGCCAGCGAGAGTATGGGCAATCAGCCCCAGCATTTT.